One T cell receptor beta chain is described in this entry. Trimming removed 1 base at V and 0 bases at J, with 19 bases between. Germline V gene lookup returns CDR1 MNHEY and CDR2 SMNVEV (reference sequence). CDR3 length: 20 amino acids. The record originates from a study of blood T cell repertoires in COVID-19. For the study at large: Italy, Spain and the United States were the sources of the convalescent and acute COVID-19 samples. Sources were T cells, B-cell-depleted T cells, or PBMCs; the material itself was cDNA or gDNA.

Authors' methods: The authors estimated nucleated cell counts from reference gene primer amplification. Data came from immunoSEQ multiplex PCR; TCRdb stores just in-frame clones and leaves some out. V, J and clone size are taken as reported in that table, and D and trimming were inferred from the DNA itself. Of some 290,000 clones listed, approximately 91% are singletons. Sequencing was done on a sample of PBMCs or T cells enriched from blood (not recorded which). This TCR came from a woman aged 40 to 55 with acute COVID-19. The chain employs TRBV27 and TRBJ1-6; D not resolved. Written as DNA, the CDR3 is TGTGCCAGCAGTTTATTCCGTTCCCCAGGCCACTTCTCCTATAATTCACCCCTCCACTTT. This gives the protein CASSLFRSPGHFSYNSPLHF.